These 19 T cell receptor beta chains were all obtained from the same sample, sequenced in a study of breast tumors, draining lymph nodes, adjacent tissues. Samples came from axillary lymph nodes draining the breast cancer. TCRdb called the multiplex PCR reads again in MiXCR, with one record for every CDR3 protein. Of around 250,000 distinct CDR3 sequences in the sample, roughly a third were seen once. The sample comprised axillary lymph node tissue. The source of these receptors is a female donor with breast cancer. Some clones in this sample may be carry-over from other donors' samples.

The chain joins TRBV20-1 to TRBJ1-1; 7 bases are a match to TRBD1. The CDR3 consists of 15 residues. V was pared by 4 bases and J by 4 bases, with 12 bases of the junction left unmatched. Germline values: CDR1 DFQATT, CDR2 SNEGSKA (reference sequence). As DNA, the CDR3 is TGCAGTGCTACGAAAACAGGGGTGGGGGCCACTGAAGCTTTCTTT. It encodes CSATKTGVGATEAFF.

This clonotype was found many times. This chain uses TRBV29-1 with TRBJ2-1; unclear D gene. The CDR3 is 13 residues long. In germline, CDR1 is SQVTM, CDR2 ANQGSEA. V was cut by 7 bases and J by 2 bases, with 12 bases left in between. CDR3 protein: CSAYRDTYNEQFF. The DNA of the CDR3 is TGCAGCGCCTACCGAGACACCTACAATGAGCAGTTCTTC.

In this sample, this clonotype turned up many times. This chain links TRBV6-6 with TRBJ1-6, with TRBD1 matching over 7 bases. From germline, CDR1 is MNHNY and CDR2 SVGAGI (reference sequence). This CDR3 has 14 amino acids. The trim removed 6 bases at V and 3 bases at J, leaving 2 bases unmatched. CDR3 loop: CASSQGDYNSPLHF. Here the CDR3 DNA reads TGTGCCAGCAGCCAGGGGGACTATAATTCACCCCTCCACTTT.

The CDR3 here is CSARDATGGVGNTIYF. The CDR3 DNA is TGCAGTGCTAGAGACGCGACAGGGGGCGTTGGAAACACCATATATTTT. This chain joins TRBV20-1 and TRBJ1-3, with 10 bases that match TRBD1. This CDR3 has 16 amino acids. CDR1 is DFQATT, CDR2 SNEGSKA, per germline (reference sequence). Trimming removed 0 bases from V and 3 bases from J; junction bases left unmatched: 5.

This clonotype has a count of ten or more. The DNA for the CDR3 is TGTGCCAGCAGCCCTGGACAGGGGAGGGTCGATGAGCAGTTCTTC. Translating gives CASSPGQGRVDEQFF. The V and J genes are TRBV5-6 and TRBJ2-1; 9 nucleotides match TRBD1. There are 15 residues in the CDR3. The germline gives CDR1 SGHDT, CDR2 YYEEEE. Trimming at V came to 4 bases and at J to 8 bases, leaving 10 bases not matched to a gene. The variable domain in full, with the rest retrieved from reference TRBV5-6 and TRBJ2-1, is DAGVTQSPTHLIKTRGQQVTLRCSPKSGHDTVSWYQQALGQGPQFIFQYYEEEERQRGNFPDRFSGHQFPNYSSELNVNALLLGDSALYLCASSPGQGRVDEQFFGPGTRLTVL.

The chain carries TRBV15 and TRBJ2-1, with D unresolved. There are 14 residues in the CDR3. With 3 bases removed from V and 6 bases from J, the gap between germline ends came to 12 bases. Germline V lookup: CDR1 LNHNV, CDR2 YYDKDF (reference sequence). The CDR3, as DNA: TGTGCCACCAGCAGCTTATGGATCGGCAATGAGCAGTTCTTC. It encodes CATSSLWIGNEQFF.

This clonotype was counted ten times or more. J is TRBJ1-5 and V is TRBV7-2; D call uncertain. This CDR3 has 14 residues. Germline V lookup: CDR1 SGHTA, CDR2 FQGNSA. V lost 2 bases to trimming and J lost 1 base, with 6 bases between them. The chain's CDR3 is CASSLRESNQPQHF. The DNA of the CDR3 is TGTGCCAGCAGCTTAAGGGAAAGCAATCAGCCCCAGCATTTT. Complete variable domain (other parts from reference TRBV7-2 and TRBJ1-5): GAGVSQSPSNKVTEKGKDVELRCDPISGHTALYWYRQSLGQGLEFLIYFQGNSAPDKSGLPSDRFSAERTGGSVSTLTIQRTQQEDSAVYLCASSLRESNQPQHFGDGTRLSIL.

This clonotype was observed once. The rearrangement uses TRBV24-1 and TRBJ1-5, with D tentatively TRBD1 (6 bases). V lost 7 bases to trimming and J lost 6 bases, with 12 bases between them. Germline V gene data show CDR1 as KGHDR and CDR2 as SFDVKD. The CDR3 runs 13 residues. CDR3 loop: CATREGGCQPQHF. In DNA form, the CDR3 reads TGTGCCACCAGAGAGGGGGGGTGTCAGCCCCAGCATTTT.

This clonotype was counted many times. This chain links TRBV20-1 with TRBJ1-4, with TRBD1 identical over 12 bases. Per germline, CDR1 DFQATT and CDR2 SNEGSKA (reference sequence). The CDR3 is made up of 15 amino acids. For the CDR3, the DNA is TGCAGCCTGACTGGGACAGGGGGCCTTAATGAAAAACTGTTTTTT. This gives the protein CSLTGTGGLNEKLFF.

In its sample, this clonotype was seen many times. This chain connects TRBV9 to TRBJ1-3, with D unclear. The length of the CDR3 is 12 residues. Germline V gene data show CDR1 as SGDLS and CDR2 as YYNGEE. V dropped 1 base and J dropped 4 bases, with 3 bases sitting between them. CDR3 loop: CASSVSGNTIYF. The CDR3 coding sequence is TGTGCCAGCAGCGTATCGGGAAACACCATATATTTT. Drawing the rest from reference TRBV9 and TRBJ1-3, the complete variable domain is DSGVTQTPKHLITATGQRVTLRCSPRSGDLSVYWYQQSLDQGLQFLIQYYNGEERAKGNILERFSAQQFPDLHSELNLSSLELGDSALYFCASSVSGNTIYFGEGSWLTVV.

V is TRBV27 and J is TRBJ2-1; no definite D call. V shed 3 bases and J shed 0 bases, with 6 bases lying between them. Germline CDR1 reads MNHEY; CDR2 reads SMNVEV (reference sequence). The CDR3 sequence is 14 residues long. As DNA, the CDR3 is TGTGCCAGCAGTTTGGAGCCCTCCTACAATGAGCAGTTCTTC. Protein sequence: CASSLEPSYNEQFF.

The table lists this clonotype with many counts. The genes are TRBV7-3 and TRBJ2-3, with D maybe TRBD2 (6 bases). Per germline, CDR1 SGHTA and CDR2 FQGTGA. V was trimmed by 1 base and J by 5 bases, leaving 16 bases between them. This CDR3 is 16 amino acids long. The CDR3 DNA reads as TGTGCCAGCAGCTTAAGTCCCCGGGGGTCCCAAGATACGCAGTATTTT. Residues: CASSLSPRGSQDTQYF.

This clonotype was picked up many times. The chain is built from TRBV6-5 and TRBJ1-2; D is uncertain. Germline CDR1 MNHEY, CDR2 SVGAGI. Trimming took off 6 bases at V and 5 bases at J, with 16 bases between the two ends. The CDR3 contains 14 residues. The DNA of the CDR3 is TGTGCCAGCAGCCTATCGTTGGGTCGATATGGCTACACCTTC. This gives the protein CASSLSLGRYGYTF.

At least ten counts were recorded for this clonotype. V and J are TRBV5-1 and TRBJ2-7; the D gene could be TRBD1 or TRBD2 (5 bases each). The CDR3 length is 15 residues. Per germline, CDR1 SGHRS and CDR2 YFSETQ. V lost 4 bases to trimming and J lost 2 bases, with 16 bases between them. The CDR3 nucleotides read TGCGCCAGCAGCACGATCACCGGGGCCGCCTACGAGCAGTACTTC. Amino acids: CASSTITGAAYEQYF.

At least ten counts were recorded for this clonotype. The chain has TRBV4-2 and TRBJ2-2; D is undetermined. Germline-derived CDR1 and CDR2 are LGHNA and YNFKEQ. CDR3 length: 17 amino acids. Trimming shortened V by 1 base and J by 1 base, and 13 bases separated the two germline ends. The CDR3, as DNA: TGTGCCAGCAGCCAAGGGGTGACTCCAATGAACACCGGGGAGCTGTTTTTT. Translated, it gives CASSQGVTPMNTGELFF.

The table lists this clonotype with a count of one. The junction departs from germline at one end; a sequencing error may be responsible. The rearrangement links TRBV7-7 to TRBJ1-4; D is unresolved. CDR1 and CDR2 from the germline V gene are SSHAT and FNYEAQ (reference sequence). The CDR3 is 11 amino acids. CDR3 in amino acids: CASTTNEKLFF. CDR3 bases: TGTGCTAGCACAACTAATGAAAAACTGTTTTTT.

The DNA of the CDR3 is TGTGCCAGCAGTTTAGGTAGCTATTACAATGAGCAGTTCTTC. Translated: CASSLGSYYNEQFF. The genes are TRBV12-3 or TRBV12-4 and TRBJ2-7; D is unclear. The J call is uncertain, as TRBJ2-1 better fits the DNA end. This CDR3 has 14 amino acids.

This clonotype was seen ten or more times. The rearrangement uses TRBV24-1 and TRBJ2-3; no definite D call. The V end lost 9 bases, the J end lost 1 base, and 13 bases lay between the germline ends. The germline V gene encodes CDR1 KGHDR and CDR2 SFDVKD. The CDR3 is made up of 14 amino acids. CDR3: CATSRSLGTDTQYF. In DNA form, the CDR3 reads TGTGCCACCTCCCGCAGCCTGGGCACAGATACGCAGTATTTT.

The chain joins TRBV6-1 to TRBJ1-3; D call uncertain. V lost 3 bases and J lost 0, with 6 bases in between. The CDR3 extends over 14 amino acids. The germline gives CDR1 MNHNS, CDR2 SASEGT. The DNA for the CDR3 is TGTGCCAGCAGTGACGGGTTCTCTGGAAACACCATATATTTT. Protein product: CASSDGFSGNTIYF.